The present T cell receptor beta chain was sequenced within a study of cytomegalovirus exposure and HLA in healthy donors. On this clone itself: Its antigen is unknown.

This CDR3 comprises 13 residues. From germline, CDR1 is SGHTS and CDR2 YDEGEE. V was shortened by 1 base and J by 4 bases, with 9 bases between the two germline ends. PCR primers comprised 60 Vbeta and 13 Jbeta primers. The assay was immunoSEQ multiplex PCR, and TCRdb's table has in-frame clones only and misses some. This table holds 65,000 to 80,000 clones, roughly 80% found once. General study points: Researchers reported from a later analysis that most CMV-associated TCR beta chains appeared HLA-restricted. Rare TCR sequences predominated, though certain public TCRs were found in many donors. A later analysis linked a missense DCLRE1C variant to TCR beta V- and J-gene trimming.

The sample comprised PBMCs. The receptor was isolated from a woman aged 40-49 years in good health and CMV-seropositive. V gene TRBV5-8 combines with J gene TRBJ2-7; perhaps TRBD1 as D (5 bases). The chain's CDR3 is CASSLTGLYEQYF. The DNA for the CDR3 is TGTGCCAGCAGCTTGACAGGTCTTTACGAGCAGTACTTC.